Each of the 24 T cell receptor beta chains below was sequenced from the same sample in a study of blood T cell repertoires in COVID-19 (dated by TCRdb to between 2020 and 2021). The library relied on the immunoSEQ multiplex PCR assay. As stored in TCRdb, this immuneACCESS dataset retains in-frame rearrangements with V and J assigned. A fraction of the clones does not appear; measured against another copy, unresolved V genes explain less than half of the discrepancy, and the remainder lacks a known reason. For this sample there are several thousand clones; around 80% appear just once. The ten largest account for roughly 7.3% of the sample. The sample consisted of peripheral blood. The source of these receptors is a man between 65 and 85 years old with active COVID-19.

The CDR3 loop is CASSLGGGTRGEQYF. DNA of the CDR3: TGTGCCAGCAGCTTAGGAGGCGGGACTAGAGGCGAGCAGTACTTC. V is TRBV7-2 and J is TRBJ2-7; 8 positions agree with TRBD2. Germline values: CDR1 SGHTA, CDR2 FQGNSA. The CDR3 contains 15 residues. The V and J ends lost 1 base and 6 bases, in that order; junction bases with no gene match: 8.

This clone was observed a single time. J is TRBJ2-7 and V is TRBV11-3, with unresolved D. Trimming took off 0 bases at V and 6 bases at J, with 9 bases between the two ends. This CDR3 spans 13 amino acids. Germline V gives CDR1 SGHNT, CDR2 YENEEA. This CDR3 is CASSLDPSGEQYF. DNA for the CDR3: TGTGCCAGCAGCTTAGATCCCAGTGGCGAGCAGTACTTC.

The V and J genes are TRBV5-1 and TRBJ2-1, with 10 bases identical to TRBD2. Germline V gives CDR1 SGHRS, CDR2 YFSETQ. CDR3 length: 15 amino acids. The J segment lost 5 bases and the V segment lost 4 bases, leaving 6 bases of the junction unmatched. CDR3 sequence reads: CASSQAGGNDNEQFF. CDR3 nucleotide sequence: TGCGCCAGCAGCCAAGCGGGAGGGAACGACAATGAGCAGTTCTTC.

The rearrangement links TRBV6-2 or TRBV6-3 to TRBJ2-5; the match to TRBD2 covers 7 bases. Germline CDR1 and CDR2: MNHEY and SVGEGT. This CDR3 is 15 amino acids long. V gave up 2 bases and J gave up 5 bases; unmatched junction bases: 8. The CDR3: CASSYAGGSSETQYF. CDR3 sequence (DNA): TGTGCCAGCAGTTACGCGGGCGGGAGTTCTGAGACCCAGTACTTC.

V usage is TRBV29-1 and J usage is TRBJ1-1; a possible D gene is TRBD1 (6 bases). This CDR3 region has 15 residues. V was clipped by 1 base and J by 4 bases, with 16 bases between them. Germline lookup yields CDR1 SQVTM and CDR2 ANQGSEA. CDR3 coding DNA: TGCAGCGTTGAAGTCGGGGCGGGGGCTGGCACTGAAGCTTTCTTT. Translating it yields CSVEVGAGAGTEAFF.

This chain connects TRBV6-1 to TRBJ1-6, with a tentative D call TRBD1 (6 bases). Germline V gene lookup returns CDR1 MNHNS and CDR2 SASEGT. The V gene lost 0 bases and the J gene lost 9 bases, with 12 bases spanning the gap. There are 15 residues in the CDR3. The CDR3 spells CASSEALQGRSPLHF. The CDR3 nucleotides read TGTGCCAGCAGTGAAGCGCTACAGGGACGTTCACCCCTCCACTTT.

The V and J genes are TRBV3-1 (or the pseudogene TRBV3-2) and TRBJ2-1; 7 bases align to TRBD2. Germline trimming cut 5 bases from V and 9 bases from J; bases unmatched to any gene: 10. Germline V gene data show CDR1 as LGHDT and CDR2 as YNNKEL (reference sequence). CDR3 length: 14 residues. CDR3 in amino acids: CASSSFAGESEQFF. The CDR3 DNA reads as TGTGCCAGCAGCTCTTTTGCGGGAGAGAGTGAGCAGTTCTTC.

This clone ranks as medium-sized. The chain combines TRBV11-3 with TRBJ2-7; TRBD1 matches at 7 bases. Germline V gene lookup returns CDR1 SGHNT and CDR2 YENEEA. The length of the CDR3 is 13 residues. Trimming removed 2 bases from V and 6 bases from J; junction bases left unmatched: 4. CDR3 residues: CASSLTGVGEQYF. The CDR3 DNA reads as TGTGCCAGCAGCTTAACAGGGGTGGGCGAGCAGTACTTC.

The rearrangement links TRBV11-2 to TRBJ2-3, with 12 nucleotides matching TRBD1. In germline, CDR1 is SGHAT, CDR2 FQNNGV. Trimming cost V 5 bases and J 2 bases; bases outside gene matches: 2. The CDR3 length is 15 residues. The DNA of the CDR3 is TGTGCCAGCAGCCCGGGACAGGGGGCCACAGATACGCAGTATTTT. The encoded protein is CASSPGQGATDTQYF.

This chain links TRBV7-2 with TRBJ2-1; 12 bases match TRBD2. Looked up from germline, CDR1 is SGHTA and CDR2 is FQGNSA. After removal of 5 bases from V and 6 bases from J, the junction contained 8 bases not matched to a gene. The CDR3 loop spans 16 amino acids. This chain's CDR3 is CASSQRLAGELNEQFF. CDR3 DNA sequence: TGTGCCAGCAGCCAGAGACTAGCGGGAGAACTCAATGAGCAGTTCTTC.

The chain carries TRBV7-6 and TRBJ2-2, with D maybe TRBD1 (5 bases). Germline V gene sequence: CDR1 SGHVS, CDR2 FNYEAQ. Trimming pared 2 bases from V and 1 base from J, leaving 8 bases between. This CDR3 contains 15 residues. CDR3 in DNA: TGTGCCAGCAGCTTATGGGGCAGGAACACCGGGGAGCTGTTTTTT. Its translation is CASSLWGRNTGELFF.

The chain carries TRBV28 and TRBJ2-7; D is undetermined. The V gene's germline CDR1 is MDHEN and CDR2 SYDVKM. This CDR3 spans 12 amino acids. V lost 3 bases and J 4 bases, leaving 7 bases between the germline ends. In DNA, the CDR3 is TGTGCCAGCAGTTTTAAAGAGTACGAGCAGTACTTC. Protein sequence: CASSFKEYEQYF.

This clone has only a few counts. The chain employs TRBV5-1 and TRBJ1-2; possibly TRBD1 for D (6 bases). V lost 4 bases and J lost 5, with 15 bases in between. The CDR3 is 14 residues long. Germline CDR1 is SGHRS and CDR2 is YFSETQ. CDR3 in amino acids: CASSPSQGKYGYTF. The DNA for the CDR3 is TGCGCCAGCAGCCCATCACAGGGAAAGTATGGCTACACCTTC.

The V call is TRBV4-1, the J call TRBJ2-3; unclear D gene. V lost 1 base and J 0 bases, leaving 11 bases between the germline ends. Germline values: CDR1 MGHRA, CDR2 YSYEKL. The CDR3 spans 16 residues. The CDR3 DNA reads as TGCGCCAGCAGCCAAGCGGAAGCGTCTAGCACAGATACGCAGTATTTT. Encoded protein: CASSQAEASSTDTQYF.

The V gene is TRBV3-1 (or the pseudogene TRBV3-2), the J gene TRBJ2-3; D remains ambiguous. V lost 4 bases and J 0 bases, leaving 8 bases between the germline ends. Germline V gene sequence: CDR1 LGHDT, CDR2 YNNKEL (reference sequence). The CDR3 extends over 14 amino acids. CDR3 in amino acids: CASSPLVSTDTQYF. CDR3 in DNA: TGTGCCAGCAGCCCCCTAGTCAGCACAGATACGCAGTATTTT.

V usage is TRBV27 and J usage is TRBJ2-2; TRBD1 matches 11 bases. Germline V gene lookup returns CDR1 MNHEY and CDR2 SMNVEV (reference sequence). The CDR3 is made up of 19 amino acids. With V trimmed by 4 bases and J by 4 bases, 14 bases remained unmatched. This CDR3 is CASSSRRGQGEGVTGELFF. The CDR3 coding sequence is TGTGCCAGCAGTTCCCGCCGGGGACAGGGGGAAGGAGTCACCGGGGAGCTGTTTTTT.

This clone was seen a single time. V usage is TRBV28 and J usage is TRBJ2-5; 11 nucleotides line up with TRBD1. V trimming: 7 bases; J trimming: 3 bases; junction bases outside the gene matches: 10. The germline CDR1 and CDR2 sequences are MDHEN and SYDVKM. This CDR3 spans 16 amino acids. The CDR3 bases are TGTGCCAGCACCTCGGCCGGGACAGGGGGGGAAGAGACCCAGTACTTC. Translated: CASTSAGTGGEETQYF.

The V and J genes are TRBV5-8 and TRBJ2-2; tentative D call: TRBD1 (6 bases). Germline V gene lookup returns CDR1 SGHTS and CDR2 YDEGEE. The CDR3 loop spans 15 amino acids. V lost 4 bases and J lost 4, with 14 bases in between. The CDR3 loop reads CASSVNRVGTGELFF. CDR3 sequence (DNA): TGTGCCAGCAGCGTAAACAGGGTTGGCACCGGGGAGCTGTTTTTT.

The CDR3 sequence is CASSHTIADQETQYF. The CDR3 DNA follows: TGTGCCAGCAGCCACACTATAGCGGACCAAGAGACCCAGTACTTC. The chain couples TRBV21-1 to TRBJ2-5; the DNA was not used to check the table's D call, TRBD2. TRBV21-1 is a pseudogene locus. CDR3 size: 15 residues.

The chain has TRBV18 and TRBJ2-5; 9 bases map to TRBD1. There are 15 residues in the CDR3. The germline CDR1 and CDR2 sequences are KGHSH and LQKENI. Unmatched junction bases numbered 4, after V lost 2 bases and J lost 3 bases. In nucleotides, the CDR3 is TGTGCCAGCTCACCAAAGGGGACAGGGAAAGAGACCCAGTACTTC. This encodes CASSPKGTGKETQYF.

V gene TRBV9 combines with J gene TRBJ1-1; TRBD1 matches at 9 bases. V shed 4 bases, J shed 3 bases, and the junction held 7 bases outside the gene matches. The CDR3 totals 15 residues. Germline V gene data show CDR1 as SGDLS and CDR2 as YYNGEE. Here the CDR3 reads CASSIQGAGDTEAFF. The DNA for the CDR3 is TGTGCCAGCAGCATACAGGGGGCAGGGGACACTGAAGCTTTCTTT.

Judged by abundance, this clone is large (0.1 to 1%). The V and J genes are TRBV29-1 and TRBJ2-3; D might be TRBD1 (6 bases). The CDR3 runs 14 residues. Germline CDR1 reads SQVTM; CDR2 reads ANQGSEA. Trimming stripped 4 bases from V and 2 bases from J, with 13 bases between. DNA of the CDR3: TGCAGCGTTGGGCAGGGGCCCCCCACAGATACGCAGTATTTT. As protein: CSVGQGPPTDTQYF.

The chain uses TRBV15 and TRBJ1-1; unclear D gene. The CDR3 has 13 residues. Trimming removed 0 bases at V and 1 base at J, with 3 bases between. Germline V gene lookup returns CDR1 LNHNV and CDR2 YYDKDF (reference sequence). The chain's CDR3 is CATSRDGNTEAFF. The CDR3, as DNA: TGTGCCACCAGCAGAGACGGGAACACTGAAGCTTTCTTT.

V usage is TRBV19 and J usage is TRBJ2-2; maybe TRBD2 (7 bases). There are 15 residues in the CDR3. Germline CDR1 reads LNHDA; CDR2 reads SQIVND (reference sequence). Trimming removed 7 bases from V and 1 base from J, with 13 bases in between. The chain's CDR3 is CASKKGEGNTGELFF. Written as DNA, the CDR3 is TGTGCCAGTAAGAAGGGGGAGGGGAACACCGGGGAGCTGTTTTTT.